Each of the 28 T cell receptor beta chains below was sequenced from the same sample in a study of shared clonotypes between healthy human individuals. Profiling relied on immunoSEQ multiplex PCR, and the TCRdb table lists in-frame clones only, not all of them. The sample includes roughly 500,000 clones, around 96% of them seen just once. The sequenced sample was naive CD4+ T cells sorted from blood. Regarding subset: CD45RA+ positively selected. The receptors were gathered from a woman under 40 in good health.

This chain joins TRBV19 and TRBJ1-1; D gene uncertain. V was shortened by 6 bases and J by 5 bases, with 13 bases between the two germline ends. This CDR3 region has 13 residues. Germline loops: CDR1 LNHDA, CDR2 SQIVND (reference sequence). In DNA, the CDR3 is TGTGCCAGTAGCTACATCGAGGAAACTGAAGCTTTCTTT. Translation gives CASSYIEETEAFF.

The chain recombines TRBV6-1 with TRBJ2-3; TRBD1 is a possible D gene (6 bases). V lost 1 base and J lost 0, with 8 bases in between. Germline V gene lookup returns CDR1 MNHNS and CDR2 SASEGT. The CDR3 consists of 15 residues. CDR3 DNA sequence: TGTGCCAGCAGTGAAGTGCAGGGGAGCACAGATACGCAGTATTTT. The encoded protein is CASSEVQGSTDTQYF.

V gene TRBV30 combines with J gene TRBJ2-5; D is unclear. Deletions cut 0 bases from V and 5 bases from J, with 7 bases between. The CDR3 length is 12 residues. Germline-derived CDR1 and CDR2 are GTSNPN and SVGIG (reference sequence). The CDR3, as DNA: TGTGCCTGGAGTGTACGGCGGGAGACCCAGTACTTC. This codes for CAWSVRRETQYF.

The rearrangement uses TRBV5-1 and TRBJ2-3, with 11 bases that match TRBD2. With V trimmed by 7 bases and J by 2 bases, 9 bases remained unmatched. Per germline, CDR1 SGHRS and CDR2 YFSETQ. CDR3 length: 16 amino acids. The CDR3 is CASRTGLAGYTDTQYF. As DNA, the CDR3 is TGCGCCAGCCGAACCGGACTAGCGGGCTACACAGATACGCAGTATTTT.

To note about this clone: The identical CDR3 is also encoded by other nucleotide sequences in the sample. The CDR3 nucleotides are TGTGCCAGCAGTTTAACGGGGGGCGGAAACACCATATATTTT. This translates into CASSLTGGGNTIYF. The J gene is TRBJ1-3, the V gene TRBV28; D possibly corresponds to TRBD1 (6 bases). The length of the CDR3 is 14 residues. Per germline, CDR1 MDHEN and CDR2 SYDVKM. Trimming left V 2 bases short and J 4 bases short, with 9 bases between.

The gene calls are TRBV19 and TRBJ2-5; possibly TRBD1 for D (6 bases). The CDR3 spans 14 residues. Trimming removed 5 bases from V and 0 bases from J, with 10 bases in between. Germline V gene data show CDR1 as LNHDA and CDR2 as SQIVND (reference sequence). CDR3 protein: CASSPRTDQETQYF. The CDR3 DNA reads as TGTGCCAGTAGTCCTCGGACAGACCAAGAGACCCAGTACTTC.

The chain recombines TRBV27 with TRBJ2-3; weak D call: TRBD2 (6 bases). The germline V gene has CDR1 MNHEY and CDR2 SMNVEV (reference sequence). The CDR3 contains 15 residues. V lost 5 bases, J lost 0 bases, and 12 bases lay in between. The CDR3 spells CASSPGLKSTDTQYF. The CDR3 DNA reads TGTGCCAGCAGTCCCGGACTAAAAAGCACAGATACGCAGTATTTT.

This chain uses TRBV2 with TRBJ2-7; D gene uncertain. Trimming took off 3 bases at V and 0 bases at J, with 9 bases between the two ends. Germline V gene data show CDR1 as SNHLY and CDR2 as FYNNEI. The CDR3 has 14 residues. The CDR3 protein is CASSDWVTSYEQYF. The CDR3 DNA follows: TGTGCCAGCAGTGACTGGGTGACCTCCTACGAGCAGTACTTC.

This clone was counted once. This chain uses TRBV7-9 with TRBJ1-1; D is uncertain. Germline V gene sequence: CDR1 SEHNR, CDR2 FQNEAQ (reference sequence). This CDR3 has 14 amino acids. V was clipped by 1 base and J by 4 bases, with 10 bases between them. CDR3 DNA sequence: TGTGCCAGCAGCTTAGAAGACGCTGCCACTGAAGCTTTCTTT. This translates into CASSLEDAATEAFF.

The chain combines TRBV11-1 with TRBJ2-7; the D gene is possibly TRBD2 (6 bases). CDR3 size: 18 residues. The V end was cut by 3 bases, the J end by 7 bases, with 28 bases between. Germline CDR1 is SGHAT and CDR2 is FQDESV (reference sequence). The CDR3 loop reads CASSLPHSSSGGGWEQYF. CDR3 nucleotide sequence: TGTGCCAGCAGCTTGCCCCACTCTAGTAGCGGAGGAGGCTGGGAGCAGTACTTC.

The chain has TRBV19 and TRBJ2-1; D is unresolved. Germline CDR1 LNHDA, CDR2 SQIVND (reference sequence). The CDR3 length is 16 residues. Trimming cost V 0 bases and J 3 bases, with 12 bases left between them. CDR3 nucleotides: TGTGCCAGTAGTATAGAGAAGGCCCTCCACTACAATGAGCAGTTCTTC. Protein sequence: CASSIEKALHYNEQFF.

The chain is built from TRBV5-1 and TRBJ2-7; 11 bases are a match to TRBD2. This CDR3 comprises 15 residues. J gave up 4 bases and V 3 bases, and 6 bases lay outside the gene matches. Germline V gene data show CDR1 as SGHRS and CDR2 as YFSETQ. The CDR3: CASSSSGLAAYEQYF. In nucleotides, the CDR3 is TGCGCCAGCAGCTCTTCGGGACTAGCGGCTTACGAGCAGTACTTC.

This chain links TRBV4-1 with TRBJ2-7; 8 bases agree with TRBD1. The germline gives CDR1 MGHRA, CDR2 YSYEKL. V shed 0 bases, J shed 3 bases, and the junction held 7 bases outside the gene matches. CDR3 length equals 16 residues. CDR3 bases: TGCGCCAGCAGCCAAGATCTGGACAGGGTGGTCTACGAGCAGTACTTC. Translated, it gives CASSQDLDRVVYEQYF.

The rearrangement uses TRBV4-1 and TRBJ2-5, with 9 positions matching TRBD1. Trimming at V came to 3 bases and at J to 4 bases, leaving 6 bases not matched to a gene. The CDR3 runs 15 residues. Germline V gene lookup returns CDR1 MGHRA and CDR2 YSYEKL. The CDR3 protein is CASSHGGTGRETQYF. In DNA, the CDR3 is TGCGCCAGCAGCCACGGCGGGACAGGGAGAGAGACCCAGTACTTC.

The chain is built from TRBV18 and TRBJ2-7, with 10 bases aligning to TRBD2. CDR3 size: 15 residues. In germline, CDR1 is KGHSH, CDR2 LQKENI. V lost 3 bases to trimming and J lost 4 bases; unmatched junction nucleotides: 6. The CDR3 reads CASSPSSGSGYEQYF. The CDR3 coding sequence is TGTGCCAGCTCACCTTCTAGCGGGAGTGGGTACGAGCAGTACTTC.

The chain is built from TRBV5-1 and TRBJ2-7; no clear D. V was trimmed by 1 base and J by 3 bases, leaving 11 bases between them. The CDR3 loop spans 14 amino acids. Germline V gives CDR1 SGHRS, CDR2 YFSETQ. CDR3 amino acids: CASSLSRPHYEQYF. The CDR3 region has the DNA TGCGCCAGCAGCTTGTCGCGGCCTCACTACGAGCAGTACTTC.

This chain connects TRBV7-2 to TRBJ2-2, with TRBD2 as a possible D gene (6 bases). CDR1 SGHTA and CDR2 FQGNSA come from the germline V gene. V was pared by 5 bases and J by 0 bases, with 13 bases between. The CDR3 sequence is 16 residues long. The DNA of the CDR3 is TGTGCCAGCAGCCGATGGGGCGGGGCGAACACCGGGGAGCTGTTTTTT. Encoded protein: CASSRWGGANTGELFF.

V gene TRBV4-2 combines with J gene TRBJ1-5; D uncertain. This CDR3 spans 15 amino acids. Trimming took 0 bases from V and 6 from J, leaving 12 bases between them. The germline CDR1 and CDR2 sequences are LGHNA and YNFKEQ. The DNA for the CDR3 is TGTGCCAGCAGCCAAGAGGTGTTCGGGAGTCAGCCCCAGCATTTT. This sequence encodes CASSQEVFGSQPQHF.

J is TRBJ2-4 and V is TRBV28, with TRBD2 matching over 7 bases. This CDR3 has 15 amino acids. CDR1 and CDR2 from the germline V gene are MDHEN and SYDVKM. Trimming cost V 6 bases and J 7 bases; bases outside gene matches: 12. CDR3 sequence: CASRVPGAGRNIQYF. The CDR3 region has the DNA TGTGCCAGCAGGGTTCCTGGAGCGGGAAGGAACATTCAGTACTTC. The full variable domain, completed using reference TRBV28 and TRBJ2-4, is DVKVTQSSRYLVKRTGEKVFLECVQDMDHENMFWYRQDPGLGLRLIYFSYDVKMKEKGDIPEGYSVSREKKERFSLILESASTNQTSMYLCASRVPGAGRNIQYFGAGTRLSVL.

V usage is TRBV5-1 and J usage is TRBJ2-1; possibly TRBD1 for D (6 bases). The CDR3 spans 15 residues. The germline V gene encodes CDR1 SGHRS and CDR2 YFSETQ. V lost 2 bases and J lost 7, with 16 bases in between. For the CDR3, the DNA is TGCGCCAGCAGCTTTTCGCCAGGGGTTGAAAATGAGCAGTTCTTC. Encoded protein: CASSFSPGVENEQFF.

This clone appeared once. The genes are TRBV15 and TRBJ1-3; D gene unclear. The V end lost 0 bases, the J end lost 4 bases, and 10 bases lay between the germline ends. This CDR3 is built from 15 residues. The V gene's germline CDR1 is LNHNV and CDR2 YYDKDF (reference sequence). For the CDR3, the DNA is TGTGCCACCAGCAGAGATCTAGGCACGGGAAACACCATATATTTT. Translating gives CATSRDLGTGNTIYF. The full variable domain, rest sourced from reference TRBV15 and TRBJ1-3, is DAMVIQNPRYQVTQFGKPVTLSCSQTLNHNVMYWYQQKSSQAPKLLFHYYDKDFNNEADTPDNFQSRRPNTSFCFLDIRSPGLGDTAMYLCATSRDLGTGNTIYFGEGSWLTVV.

CDR3 region: CASSGTGGTEAFF. CDR3 DNA: TGTGCCAGCAGCGGGACAGGGGGGACTGAAGCTTTCTTT. This rearrangement joins TRBV5-6 to TRBJ1-1, with 11 bases identical to TRBD1. CDR3 length equals 13 residues. Trimming at V came to 4 bases and at J to 5 bases, leaving 1 base not matched to a gene. From germline, CDR1 is SGHDT and CDR2 YYEEEE.

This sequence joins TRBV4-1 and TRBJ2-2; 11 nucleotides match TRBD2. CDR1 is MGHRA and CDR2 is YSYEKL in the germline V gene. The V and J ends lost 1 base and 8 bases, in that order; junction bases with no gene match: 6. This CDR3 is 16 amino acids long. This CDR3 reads CASSQAGTSGGGELFF. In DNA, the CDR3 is TGCGCCAGCAGCCAAGCTGGGACTAGCGGAGGGGGGGAGCTGTTTTTT.

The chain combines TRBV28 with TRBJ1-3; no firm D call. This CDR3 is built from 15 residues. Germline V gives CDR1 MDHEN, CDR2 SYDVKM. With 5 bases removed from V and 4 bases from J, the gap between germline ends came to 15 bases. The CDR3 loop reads CASSPREAVGNTIYF. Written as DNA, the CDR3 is TGTGCCAGCAGTCCCCGGGAAGCCGTGGGAAACACCATATATTTT.

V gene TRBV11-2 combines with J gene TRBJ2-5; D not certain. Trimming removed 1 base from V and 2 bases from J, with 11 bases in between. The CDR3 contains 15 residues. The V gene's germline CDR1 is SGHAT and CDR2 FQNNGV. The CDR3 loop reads CASSLAGVSQETQYF. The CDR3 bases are TGTGCCAGCAGCTTAGCGGGTGTCTCTCAAGAGACCCAGTACTTC.

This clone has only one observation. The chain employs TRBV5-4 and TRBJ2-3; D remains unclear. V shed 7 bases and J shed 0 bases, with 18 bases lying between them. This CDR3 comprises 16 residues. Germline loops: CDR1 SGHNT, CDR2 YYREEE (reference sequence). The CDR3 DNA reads TGTGCCAGCCCCGGACGCGGAAACTTGAGCACAGATACGCAGTATTTT. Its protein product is CASPGRGNLSTDTQYF. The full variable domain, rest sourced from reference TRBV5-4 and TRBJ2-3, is ETGVTQSPTHLIKTRGQQVTLRCSSQSGHNTVSWYQQALGQGPQFIFQYYREEENGRGNFPPRFSGLQFPNYSSELNVNALELDDSALYLCASPGRGNLSTDTQYFGPGTRLTVL.

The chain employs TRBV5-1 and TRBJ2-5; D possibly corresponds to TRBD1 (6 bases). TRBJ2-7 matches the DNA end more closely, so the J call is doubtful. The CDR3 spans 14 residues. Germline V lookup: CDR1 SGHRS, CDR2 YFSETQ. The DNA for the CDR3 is TGCGCCAGCAGCTTGGACGGGACATACTACGAGCAGTACTTC. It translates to CASSLDGTYYEQYF.

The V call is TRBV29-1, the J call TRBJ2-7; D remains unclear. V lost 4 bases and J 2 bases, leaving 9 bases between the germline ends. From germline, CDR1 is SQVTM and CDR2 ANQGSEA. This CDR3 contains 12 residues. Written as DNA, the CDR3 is TGCAGCGTTGCTGGCAGCGCCTACGAGCAGTACTTC. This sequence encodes CSVAGSAYEQYF.